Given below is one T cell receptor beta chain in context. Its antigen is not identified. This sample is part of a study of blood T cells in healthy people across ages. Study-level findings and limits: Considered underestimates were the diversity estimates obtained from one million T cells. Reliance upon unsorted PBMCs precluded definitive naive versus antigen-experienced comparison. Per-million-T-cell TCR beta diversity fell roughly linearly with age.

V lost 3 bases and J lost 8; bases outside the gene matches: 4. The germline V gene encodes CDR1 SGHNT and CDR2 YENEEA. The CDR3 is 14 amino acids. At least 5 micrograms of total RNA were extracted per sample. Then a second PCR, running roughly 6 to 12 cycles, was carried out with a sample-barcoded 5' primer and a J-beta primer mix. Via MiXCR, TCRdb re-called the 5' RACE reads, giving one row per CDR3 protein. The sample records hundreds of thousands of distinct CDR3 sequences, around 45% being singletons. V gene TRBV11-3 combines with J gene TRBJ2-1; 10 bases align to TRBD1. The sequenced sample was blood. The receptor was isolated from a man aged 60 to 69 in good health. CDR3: CASSFGQGVDEQFF. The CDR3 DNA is TGTGCCAGCAGCTTCGGACAGGGGGTGGATGAGCAGTTCTTC.